Below, one TCR beta chain is given with its context. The sample originates from a study of blood T cell repertoires in COVID-19. Study in general: COVID-19 samples, acute and convalescent, were from the United States, Italy and Spain. PBMCs, B-cell-depleted T cells, or T cells were the source of the cDNA or gDNA that made up the material.

Original analysis: Estimation of nucleated cell counts relied on the amplification of reference gene primers. Sequenced by immunoSEQ multiplex PCR; TCRdb stores in-frame clones only, minus some. The D gene and trimming were derived from the DNA, and the V and J assignments and clone size from that table. The repertoire includes approximately 300,000 clones, around 82% of them detected once, and roughly 1.3% sits in the top ten. The sample was peripheral blood. The source is a woman aged 45-65 years with acute or convalescent COVID-19.

CDR3 DNA sequence: TGCGCCAGCAGCCCGGTAGGTCTAGCGGGAACCTACGAGCAGTACTTC. It translates to CASSPVGLAGTYEQYF. The gene calls are TRBV5-1 and TRBJ2-7; 9 bases line up with TRBD2. The CDR3 runs to 16 residues. Germline-derived CDR1 and CDR2 are SGHRS and YFSETQ. The junction had 10 bases not matched to a gene; V was cut back by 4 bases and J by 2 bases.